This TCR beta chain originates from a study of T cells after yellow fever vaccination. Study outcomes and limitations: Most clones from primary vaccination resurfaced after the booster (approximately 96% CD4, over 85% CD8). Contaminants from the bulk population, in the form of abundant clonotypes, could be found in FACS-sorted repertoires. Peak timing came faster in the weaker secondary response, day 5 versus 15.

One entry per CDR3 protein results from TCRdb running MiXCR on the 5' RACE reads. The profile shows under 550,000 distinct CDR3 sequences, 21% of them singletons. The V end was cut by 2 bases, the J end by 2 bases, with 7 bases between. This CDR3 contains 13 residues. Comments on this clonotype: What it recognizes is unknown.

The sample consisted of PBMCs, taken more than 20 days after the first yellow fever vaccination. This TCR was sampled from a man between 18 and 35 years old who received the YFV17D yellow fever vaccine. V is TRBV12-3 or TRBV12-4 and J is TRBJ2-7, with D uncertain. The CDR3 spells CASSLTNTYEQYF. For the CDR3, the DNA is TGTGCCAGCAGTTTAACCAACACCTACGAGCAGTACTTC.